A single T cell receptor (beta chain) is shown here with its context. This clonotype has a handful of counts. Its antigen is currently not known. No base qualities exist here, and no much larger clone lies one base off it. All donors were healthy Caucasians. Three pairs of female monozygotic twins, all aged 18 to 29 years, were included in the twin cohort. Positive isolation kits from Invitrogen were used to isolate the CD4+ and CD8+ T cell populations. The source of the sample is a study of identical twins (dated by TCRdb to about 2016). About the study as a whole: To test whether fetal clonotypes persist, this study deep-sequenced TCR alpha and beta repertoires from monozygotic twins, from unrelated adults of various ages, and from cord blood. To rule out contamination, replicate twin experiments were performed at different times with different library preparation protocols. Here is what the overall study found, with its caveats: Recombination models systematically underestimated out-of-frame TCR alpha sharing in monozygotic twins but agreed with sharing between unrelated individuals. Because the same donors could not be followed over many years, the conclusions depended on cross-sectional statistical analysis. Fewer insertions were carried by abundant cord blood beta clonotypes, a similar but weaker trend appeared in young adult naive repertoires, and no such trend appeared in memory repertoires. Zero-insertion analyses could be partly confounded by invariant T cells such as MAIT and iNKT, although diverse VJ usage argued against such confounding for most clonotypes. Out-of-frame TCR alpha sequences shared between twins showed an excess of low generation-probability sequences compared with coincidental sharing between unrelated individuals. In beta out-of-frame sequences, excess twin sharing was weaker, because having fewer shared sequences lowered the signal-to-noise ratio.

The CDR3 runs 15 amino acids, cysteine and phenylalanine included. The CDR3 DNA has 45 bases and is translated from base 1. For this chain, trimming is 7 bases at the V end and 0 bases at the J end, and the number of junction bases without a gene match is 3. The germline V gene provides CDR1 SQVTM and CDR2 ANQGSEA. The protocol used for the library was 5' RACE. Sequencing took place on an Illumina HiSeq 2000. Template switching introduced a universal primer binding site; the final cDNA contained a unique molecular identifier, enabling accurate counting of TCR cDNA molecules. Specific primers in the conserved constant-segment region were used to synthesize first-strand cDNA for the TCR alpha and beta chains. To control for contamination, each cDNA library was double barcoded with a SMART-Mk sample barcode plus Illumina barcodes. TruSeq adapter sequences along with Illumina sample barcodes were introduced in two successive PCR steps. Sequencing of the TCR alpha and beta cDNA libraries was done on the Illumina HiSeq platform using custom primers. Turning to the authors' computational methods: Unique molecular identifiers were extracted from raw reads with MiGEC, and CDR3 positions were determined with MiXCR. For each individual, recombination models were inferred using an EM algorithm with the repgenHMM and IGoR tools. The analysis of shared clonotypes was done with the tcR package in R, with sharing normalized by the product of cloneset sizes. Out-of-frame nonproductive sequences were analyzed to study raw recombination free of thymic and clonal selection effects. The raw public reads went through TCRdb reprocessing: fastp at Q25, MiXCR clone calling, in-frame beta chains kept. Each record represents a unique CDR3 protein, reported with the most common genes and DNA among its rows. TCRdb, not the original authors, processed these V and J calls. The sample has around 490,000 distinct CDR3 sequences on record, approximately 20% of them singletons. Around 0.5% of the sample rests with the top ten.

These same records also appear under a second study, on yellow fever vaccine responses in identical twins. The second study also describes: The authors reported that the T cell response to vaccination in identical twins appeared partly convergent and partly personalized. In identical twins, the study followed T cell clones that responded to the vaccine with precision.

The receptor's source is a woman aged 18-29 years in good health. Sequencing was carried out using CD4+ T cells sorted from blood. Here the chain combines TRBV29-1 and TRBJ2-1; TRBD2 aligns with 13 central bases. The DNA sequence reads TGCAGCGCGGGGACTAGCGGGAACTCCTACAATGAGCAGTTCTTC. The encoded protein is CSAGTSGNSYNEQFF.